The TCR beta chain described here comes from a study of response to subunit inactivated influenza vaccine. This CDR3 has 13 residues. Between the trimmed V and J ends, which lost 3 bases and 7 bases, there was a span of 10 bases. Study results and caveats: The authors suggested that few new T cells are recruited per seasonal influenza vaccination.

A remark on this clonotype: Its antigen is as yet unknown.

MiXCR, run by TCRdb on the RT-PCR reads, gives a single entry per CDR3 protein. The data show hundreds of thousands of distinct CDR3 sequences, roughly 12% seen once. The sample consisted of PBMCs from blood, taken on the day of vaccination. The origin of this receptor is a man in his forties or fifties who received an inactivated influenza vaccine. V usage is TRBV12-3 or TRBV12-4 and J usage is TRBJ2-1; tentatively, D is TRBD2 (7 bases). CDR3 bases: TGTGCCAGCAGTTTCGGGGGGCTTAATGAGCAGTTCTTC. Translated, it gives CASSFGGLNEQFF.